A single sample is the source of the 24 T cell receptor beta chains below, sequenced in a study of blood T cell repertoires in COVID-19. TCRdb's copy holds only in-frame clones and misses some; the assay was immunoSEQ multiplex PCR. The profile shows about 170,000 clones, more than 75% of them singletons. The sequencing input was peripheral blood. These receptors were obtained from a man aged 18 to 35 with COVID-19, enrolled during active disease.

V gene TRBV19 combines with J gene TRBJ2-4; 11 bases map to TRBD2. Unmatched junction bases numbered 9, after V lost 5 bases and J lost 0 bases. The CDR3 length is 18 residues. Germline V CDR1 and CDR2: LNHDA, SQIVND (reference sequence). CDR3 sequence: CASSFTGLADLAKNIQYF. CDR3 bases: TGTGCCAGTAGTTTTACGGGACTAGCGGATCTAGCCAAAAACATTCAGTACTTC.

This chain joins TRBV6-1 and TRBJ2-2; the match to TRBD1 covers 11 bases. Germline V gene data show CDR1 as MNHNS and CDR2 as SASEGT. The CDR3 sequence is 16 residues long. J was trimmed by 4 bases and V by 2 bases; bases with no gene match: 3. CDR3 in amino acids: CASSETGQGGTGELFF. DNA for the CDR3: TGTGCCAGCAGTGAAACGGGACAGGGGGGCACCGGGGAGCTGTTTTTT.

The V gene is TRBV6-2 or TRBV6-3, the J gene TRBJ2-6; TRBD1 might be the D (5 bases). The CDR3 contains 16 residues. Trimming pared 3 bases from V and 0 bases from J, leaving 9 bases between. Germline V gene data show CDR1 as MNHEY and CDR2 as SVGEGT. CDR3 residues: CASSYQGPSGANVLTF. CDR3 coding DNA: TGTGCCAGCAGTTATCAGGGCCCCTCTGGGGCCAACGTCCTGACTTTC.

V gene TRBV5-4 combines with J gene TRBJ2-7, with TRBD1 matching over 9 bases. The trim removed 4 bases at V and 9 bases at J, leaving 11 bases unmatched. Germline assignment: CDR1 SGHNT and CDR2 YYREEE (reference sequence). The CDR3 length is 14 residues. The CDR3 loop reads CASSLGTGRTGQYF. CDR3 coding DNA: TGTGCCAGCAGCCTCGGGACAGGGAGAACGGGGCAGTACTTC.

This rearrangement joins TRBV6-2 or TRBV6-3 to TRBJ2-1; D is perhaps TRBD2 (5 bases). This CDR3 comprises 15 residues. V lost 2 bases and J 0 bases, leaving 8 bases between the germline ends. Looked up from germline, CDR1 is MNHEY and CDR2 is SVGEGT. In nucleotides, the CDR3 is TGTGCCAGCAGTTACATAGGAGGCTCCTACAATGAGCAGTTCTTC. It yields the protein CASSYIGGSYNEQFF.

The chain employs TRBV7-2 and TRBJ1-6; 7 bases are shared with TRBD1. CDR1 and CDR2 (germline): SGHTA, FQGNSA. The CDR3 contains 15 residues. With V trimmed by 6 bases and J by 10 bases, 12 bases remained unmatched. The CDR3 DNA follows: TGTGCCAGCAGTTGGACAGGTGATTGGGCGTCACCCCTCCACTTT. This codes for CASSWTGDWASPLHF.

This clone has only one observation. The rearrangement links TRBV6-5 to TRBJ1-2, with 8 bases lining up with TRBD1. J gave up 4 bases and V 2 bases, and 6 bases lay outside the gene matches. The germline V gene encodes CDR1 MNHEY and CDR2 SVGAGI. The CDR3 runs 15 residues. The CDR3 spells CASSYTTGTGYGYTF. The CDR3 bases are TGTGCCAGCAGTTACACCACCGGGACAGGCTATGGCTACACCTTC.

V is TRBV7-9 and J is TRBJ2-1, with a tentative D call TRBD1 (6 bases). CDR1 is SEHNR and CDR2 is FQNEAQ in the germline V gene (reference sequence). This CDR3 has 16 residues. The ends were cut back, 5 bases at V and 5 bases at J, with 19 bases in the middle. The chain's CDR3 is CASSGRGQGLNNEQFF. CDR3 in DNA: TGTGCCAGCAGCGGACGAGGGCAGGGGCTAAACAATGAGCAGTTCTTC.

The rearrangement uses TRBV19 and TRBJ1-5; tentative D call: TRBD1 (5 bases). Trimming took 1 base from V and 2 from J, leaving 18 bases between them. The CDR3 has 18 amino acids. The germline V gene encodes CDR1 LNHDA and CDR2 SQIVND (reference sequence). The CDR3 region has the DNA TGTGCCAGTAGTATAGCCCTGCTCACGGGGGGGGGCAATCAGCCCCAGCATTTT. Translating gives CASSIALLTGGGNQPQHF.

The genes are TRBV20-1 and TRBJ2-1; the D is unclear. CDR3 size: 11 residues. V lost 1 base and J 6 bases, leaving 4 bases between the germline ends. Looked up from germline, CDR1 is DFQATT and CDR2 is SNEGSKA (reference sequence). Here the CDR3 DNA reads TGCAGTGCTAGAGTAGTCAATGAGCAGTTCTTC. This codes for CSARVVNEQFF.

The CDR3 here is CSVEAGWNEQFF. The CDR3 bases are TGCAGCGTTGAGGCAGGGTGGAATGAGCAGTTCTTC. The V and J genes are TRBV29-1 and TRBJ2-1; weak D call: TRBD1 (5 bases). The CDR3 sequence is 12 residues long. In germline, CDR1 is SQVTM, CDR2 ANQGSEA. V was cut by 3 bases and J by 7 bases, with 10 bases left in between.

The chain uses TRBV2 and TRBJ2-5; D is ambiguous. Germline CDR1 is SNHLY and CDR2 is FYNNEI. V lost 7 bases, J lost 5 bases, and 17 bases lay in between. The CDR3 extends over 14 amino acids. The CDR3 DNA reads TGTGCCAGCAATCCGAGCCTCGTCGGGGAGACCCAGTACTTC. Its protein is CASNPSLVGETQYF.

The chain recombines TRBV12-3 or TRBV12-4 with TRBJ1-5, with D uncertain. Between the trimmed V and J ends, which lost 3 bases and 5 bases, there was a span of 8 bases. This CDR3 has 13 residues. For the CDR3, the DNA is TGTGCCAGCAGTTTGCTGTCGGATCAGCCCCAGCATTTT. Residues: CASSLLSDQPQHF.

The chain couples TRBV24-1 to TRBJ2-7; D is perhaps TRBD1 (6 bases). Trimming left V 4 bases short and J 5 bases short, with 11 bases between. The length of the CDR3 is 13 residues. In germline, CDR1 is KGHDR, CDR2 SFDVKD. Here the CDR3 DNA reads TGTGCCACCAGTGACACGGGACACGACGAGCAGTACTTC. Protein product: CATSDTGHDEQYF.

This chain joins TRBV19 and TRBJ1-2; D gene uncertain. Germline assignment: CDR1 LNHDA and CDR2 SQIVND (reference sequence). The CDR3 has 14 amino acids. The ends were cut back, 3 bases at V and 4 bases at J, with 12 bases in the middle. Written as DNA, the CDR3 is TGTGCCAGTAGTATGGCTCATGGCGGCTATGGCTACACCTTC. This sequence encodes CASSMAHGGYGYTF.

In DNA form, the CDR3 reads TGTGCCAGCAGCTTTGGACTACTCACAGATACGCAGTATTTT. Residues: CASSFGLLTDTQYF. The chain couples TRBV11-2 to TRBJ2-3, with D maybe TRBD2 (6 bases). The CDR3 spans 14 residues. Germline CDR1 reads SGHAT; CDR2 reads FQNNGV. V lost 3 bases to trimming and J lost 2 bases, with 9 bases between them. Using reference TRBV11-2 and TRBJ2-3 for the parts outside the CDR3, the full variable domain is EAGVAQSPRYKIIEKRQSVAFWCNPISGHATLYWYQQILGQGPKLLIQFQNNGVVDDSQLPKDRFSAERLKGVDSTLKIQPAKLEDSAVYLCASSFGLLTDTQYFGPGTRLTVL.

The genes are TRBV6-5 and TRBJ1-5; no clear D gene. The germline gives CDR1 MNHEY, CDR2 SVGAGI. The CDR3 is 14 residues long. V was cut by 5 bases and J by 3 bases, with 11 bases left in between. CDR3 DNA: TGTGCCAGCAGTCCAGGATTTGACAATCAGCCCCAGCATTTT. This sequence encodes CASSPGFDNQPQHF.

The chain links TRBV6-5 to TRBJ2-7; 7 bases agree with TRBD1. With 10 bases clipped from V and 6 bases from J, the junction kept 12 bases outside the gene matches. CDR3 length equals 13 residues. Germline CDR1 reads MNHEY; CDR2 reads SVGAGI. The CDR3 region has the DNA TGTGCCACACCCGGGACAGTACCGACCGAGCAGTACTTC. Its translation: CATPGTVPTEQYF.

The genes are TRBV6-5 and TRBJ2-3; TRBD1 matches at 10 bases. Germline V gives CDR1 MNHEY, CDR2 SVGAGI. The ends lost 8 bases at V and 2 bases at J; junction bases unmatched: 4. The CDR3 is 14 amino acids. The CDR3 here is CASGGTGDTDTQYF. The CDR3 DNA reads as TGTGCCAGCGGGGGGACAGGGGACACAGATACGCAGTATTTT.

The gene calls are TRBV5-1 and TRBJ2-7, with a weak D call TRBD2 (6 bases). V shed 5 bases and J shed 2 bases, with 11 bases lying between them. Germline V gene sequence: CDR1 SGHRS, CDR2 YFSETQ. The CDR3 is 13 residues long. The DNA for the CDR3 is TGCGCCAGCAGGCCCGGGAGAACCTACGAGCAGTACTTC. Its translation is CASRPGRTYEQYF.

The genes are TRBV7-2 and TRBJ2-7; 14 nucleotides line up with TRBD2. CDR1 is SGHTA, CDR2 FQGNSA, per germline. Germline trimming cut 5 bases from V and 7 bases from J; bases unmatched to any gene: 7. The CDR3 covers 15 residues. The CDR3 bases are TGTGCCAGCAGCCCGAGACTAGCGGGAGGGAGAGAGCAGTACTTC. Translated, it gives CASSPRLAGGREQYF.

The chain carries TRBV2 and TRBJ1-5; TRBD1 is a possible D gene (6 bases). CDR1 is SNHLY, CDR2 FYNNEI, per germline. The germline V and J ends were trimmed by 8 bases and 0 bases, with 14 bases remaining between them. The CDR3 contains 15 residues. The chain's CDR3 is CASGFEGDSNQPQHF. In nucleotides, the CDR3 is TGTGCCAGCGGGTTTGAGGGGGATAGCAATCAGCCCCAGCATTTT.

This chain links TRBV19 with TRBJ2-5; 14 positions agree with TRBD2. The CDR3 spans 15 residues. Germline-derived CDR1 and CDR2 are LNHDA and SQIVND (reference sequence). V was pared by 3 bases and J by 3 bases, with 0 bases of the junction left unmatched. The CDR3 DNA reads as TGTGCCAGTAGTATGGGACTAGCGGGGGAAGAGACCCAGTACTTC. Translating gives CASSMGLAGEETQYF.

V usage is TRBV13 and J usage is TRBJ2-2, with 16 nucleotides matching TRBD2. Trimming removed 5 bases from V and 4 bases from J; junction bases left unmatched: 4. There are 17 residues in the CDR3. Germline-derived CDR1 and CDR2 are PRHDT and FYEKMQ (reference sequence). Here the CDR3 DNA reads TGTGCCAGCAGCGAGGGACTAGCGGGAGGGTCCACCGGGGAGCTGTTTTTT. Its protein product is CASSEGLAGGSTGELFF.